The 2 T cell receptor beta chains below come from one sample, sequenced in a study of blood T cell repertoires in COVID-19. Libraries were prepared by immunoSEQ multiplex PCR; TCRdb keeps only in-frame clonotypes and omits some of them. This table holds hundreds of thousands of clones, approximately 84% found once. The specimen sequenced was peripheral blood. These receptors all come from an elderly woman with acute or convalescent COVID-19.

The chain recombines TRBV18 with TRBJ1-1; 7 bases are shared with TRBD1. The CDR3 spans 14 residues. Germline V CDR1 and CDR2: KGHSH, LQKENI. After removal of 3 bases from V and 8 bases from J, the junction contained 9 bases not matched to a gene. The CDR3 here is CASSPQGDVGEAFF. In nucleotides, the CDR3 is TGTGCCAGCTCACCTCAGGGGGACGTGGGAGAAGCTTTCTTT. Full variable domain (rest looked up from reference TRBV18 and TRBJ1-1): NAGVMQNPRHLVRRRGQEARLRCSPMKGHSHVYWYRQLPEEGLKFMVYLQKENIIDESGMPKERFSAEFPKEGPSILRIQQVVRGDSAAYFCASSPQGDVGEAFFGQGTRLTVV.

This chain uses TRBV18 with TRBJ1-3; 7 nucleotides agree with TRBD1. Germline V gene data show CDR1 as KGHSH and CDR2 as LQKENI. V gave up 1 base and J gave up 1 base; unmatched junction bases: 7. CDR3 length equals 17 residues. CDR3 in DNA: TGTGCCAGCTCACCACTACTCAGGGGGATTTCTGGAAACACCATATATTTT. Its translation: CASSPLLRGISGNTIYF.